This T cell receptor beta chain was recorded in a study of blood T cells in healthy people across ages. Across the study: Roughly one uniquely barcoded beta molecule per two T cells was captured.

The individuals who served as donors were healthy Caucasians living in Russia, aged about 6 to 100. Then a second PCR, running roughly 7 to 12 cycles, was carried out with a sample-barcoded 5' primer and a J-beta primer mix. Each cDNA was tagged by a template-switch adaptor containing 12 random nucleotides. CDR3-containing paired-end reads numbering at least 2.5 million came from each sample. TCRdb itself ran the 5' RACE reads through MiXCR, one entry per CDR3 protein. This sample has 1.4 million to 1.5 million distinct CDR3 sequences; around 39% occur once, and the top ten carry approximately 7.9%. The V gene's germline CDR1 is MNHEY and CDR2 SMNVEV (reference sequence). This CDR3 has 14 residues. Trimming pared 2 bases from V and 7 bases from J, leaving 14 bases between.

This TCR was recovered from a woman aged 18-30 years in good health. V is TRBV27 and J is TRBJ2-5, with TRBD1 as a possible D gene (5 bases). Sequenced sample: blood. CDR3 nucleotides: TGTGCCAGCAGTTTAGACAGTCGGTCCGGGACCCAGTACTTC. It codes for CASSLDSRSGTQYF.